The text below deals with one T cell receptor (beta chain). Its specificity is not known. V was pared by 6 bases and J by 4 bases, with 22 bases between. Looked up from germline, CDR1 is MDHEN and CDR2 is SYDVKM. CDR3 length equals 16 residues. This entry is derived from a study of T cells in Graves' hyperthyroidism and ophthalmopathy. The TCR beta CDR3 regions underwent amplification using RNA transcripts as the source. The primer set for the first-round RT-PCR of the TCR CDR3 was HTBI. One entry per CDR3 protein results from TCRdb running MiXCR on the multiplex PCR reads. The sample lists 93,000 or so distinct CDR3 sequences; over 45% were seen once. Study observations and caveats: Blood also carried most thyroid clonotypes expanded above 0.001.

Those with hyperthyroidism were 18 to 65 years old, newly diagnosed, and ill for under 2 months. Thyroid ultrasound, orbital computed tomography, clinical symptoms, and serum thyroxine and TRAb underpinned diagnoses. Fresh peripheral blood, about 10 ml of it, supplied the PBMCs. The chain links TRBV28 to TRBJ2-7, with D possibly matching TRBD2 (5 bases). This TCR derives from a man in his forties with Graves' hyperthyroidism. Sequenced: blood. The CDR3 nucleotides are TGTGCCAGCAGGCGTCCACAAACGGGATTCGGGTACGAGCAGTACTTC. The encoded protein is CASRRPQTGFGYEQYF.